Listed below are T cell receptor beta chains from one sample, sequenced in a study of blood T cell repertoires in COVID-19. TCRdb keeps only in-frame clones here, not all; method: immunoSEQ multiplex PCR. Of 140,000 or so clones detected, about four fifths appear once; the ten largest clones hold approximately 1.6%. Sequenced sample: PBMCs or T cells enriched from blood (not recorded which). The receptors shown here come from a woman under 30 who had been exposed to COVID-19. The CDR3 runs from the conserved cysteine through the conserved F or W. Fields, in order: J gene, clone size, V gene, D gene, CDR3 DNA, CDR3 protein. The D gene is left open where the match is weak. Clone size is stated in some rows and not others, as once, few, many or a class when expanded.

j_call: TRBJ2-1
clone_size: NA
v_call: TRBV14
d_call: NA
cdr3_nt: TGTGCCAGCAGCCAAAAGGGCGGGGTATACAATGAGCAGTTCTTC
cdr3_aa: CASSQKGGVYNEQFF

j_call: TRBJ1-4
clone_size: NA
v_call: TRBV18
d_call: TRBD1
cdr3_nt: TGTGCCAGCTCACCACCGCTTCGCAGGGGGGCCACTAATGAAAAACTGTTTTTT
cdr3_aa: CASSPPLRRGATNEKLFF

j_call: TRBJ2-5
clone_size: NA
v_call: TRBV9
d_call: NA
cdr3_nt: TGTGCCAGCAGCGTAGGTGGTGGTTGGAGGGAGACCCAGTACTTC
cdr3_aa: CASSVGGGWRETQYF

j_call: TRBJ1-2
clone_size: NA
v_call: TRBV10-1
d_call: TRBD1
cdr3_nt: TGCGCCAGCAGTCCGGACAGGGACTATGGCTACACCTTC
cdr3_aa: CASSPDRDYGYTF

j_call: TRBJ2-2
clone_size: NA
v_call: TRBV2
d_call: NA
cdr3_nt: TGTGCCAGCAGTGAGGGGAGGTTAACCCTAGGCACCGGGGAGCTGTTTTTT
cdr3_aa: CASSEGRLTLGTGELFF

j_call: TRBJ1-2
clone_size: NA
v_call: TRBV9
d_call: TRBD1
cdr3_nt: TGTGCCAGCAGCTATTTCGGCAGGGGGCGTTTGGATGGCTACACCTTC
cdr3_aa: CASSYFGRGRLDGYTF

j_call: TRBJ2-7
clone_size: NA
v_call: TRBV6-5
d_call: NA
cdr3_nt: TGTGCCAGCAGTTACGGGGCGGGAAAGTTCTACGAGCAGTACTTC
cdr3_aa: CASSYGAGKFYEQYF

j_call: TRBJ2-6
clone_size: NA
v_call: TRBV19
d_call: NA
cdr3_nt: TGTGCCAGTAGTAGCCCAGGGGCTGCCTCTGGGGCCAACGTCCTGACTTTC
cdr3_aa: CASSSPGAASGANVLTF

j_call: TRBJ1-6
clone_size: NA
v_call: TRBV3-1/TRBV3-2
d_call: TRBD1
cdr3_nt: TGTGCCAGCAGCACGACAGGGGGTAATTCACCCCTCCACTTT
cdr3_aa: CASSTTGGNSPLHF

j_call: TRBJ1-2
clone_size: few
v_call: TRBV28
d_call: NA
cdr3_nt: TGTGCCAGCAGAGTAAGGGACAACCATGGCTACACCTTC
cdr3_aa: CASRVRDNHGYTF

j_call: TRBJ2-7
clone_size: NA
v_call: TRBV12-3/TRBV12-4
d_call: TRBD2
cdr3_nt: TGTGCCACCGCTACTAGCGGCTCCTACGAGCAGTACTTC
cdr3_aa: CATATSGSYEQYF

j_call: TRBJ2-4
clone_size: NA
v_call: TRBV21-1
d_call: NA
cdr3_nt: TGTGCCAGACTAGACAGGGGGGTGGCGAAGTACATTCAGTACTTC
cdr3_aa: CARLDRGVAKYIQYF

j_call: TRBJ1-1
clone_size: NA
v_call: TRBV3-1/TRBV3-2
d_call: TRBD1
cdr3_nt: TGTGCCAGCAGCCAAGAGGGCCGAGGACAGGGTGAAGCTTTCTTT
cdr3_aa: CASSQEGRGQGEAFF

j_call: TRBJ1-4
clone_size: NA
v_call: TRBV6-5
d_call: TRBD1
cdr3_nt: TGTGCCAGCAATGTGATGACAGGGTGGGATGAAAAACTGTTTTTT
cdr3_aa: CASNVMTGWDEKLFF